The entry below describes one TCR beta chain. Through a sample-barcoded 5' primer and a J-beta primer mix, a second PCR was run for roughly 6 to 12 cycles. In TCRdb, the 5' RACE reads were re-called with MiXCR into one record per CDR3 protein. The sample lists about 1.8 million distinct CDR3 sequences, approximately 50% seen once, with less than 2.5% in the top ten. V gave up 4 bases and J gave up 5 bases; unmatched junction bases: 9. The length of the CDR3 is 15 residues. Germline V CDR1 and CDR2: LGHDT, YNNKEL (reference sequence). This record comes from a study of blood T cells in healthy people across ages.

This TCR derives from a woman aged 40 to 50 in good health. The source material was blood. J is TRBJ2-5 and V is TRBV3-1, with 8 bases matching TRBD1. The CDR3 sequence: CASSPTGQGWETQYF. DNA of the CDR3: TGTGCCAGCAGCCCAACCGGACAGGGCTGGGAGACCCAGTACTTC.